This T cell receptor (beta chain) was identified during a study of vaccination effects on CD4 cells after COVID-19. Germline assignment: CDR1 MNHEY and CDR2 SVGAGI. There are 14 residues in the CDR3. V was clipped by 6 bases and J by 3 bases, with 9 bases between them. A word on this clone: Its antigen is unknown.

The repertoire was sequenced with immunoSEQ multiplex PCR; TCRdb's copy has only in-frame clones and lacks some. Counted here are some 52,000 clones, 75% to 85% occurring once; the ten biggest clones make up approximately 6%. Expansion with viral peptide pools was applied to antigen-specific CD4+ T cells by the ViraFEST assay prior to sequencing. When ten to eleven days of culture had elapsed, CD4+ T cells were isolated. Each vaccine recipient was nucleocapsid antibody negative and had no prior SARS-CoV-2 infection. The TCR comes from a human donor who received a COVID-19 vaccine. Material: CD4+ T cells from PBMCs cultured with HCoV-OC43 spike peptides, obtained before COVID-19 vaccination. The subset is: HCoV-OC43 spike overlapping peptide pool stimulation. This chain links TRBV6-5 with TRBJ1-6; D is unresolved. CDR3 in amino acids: CASRGQSYNSPLHF. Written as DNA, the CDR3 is TGTGCCAGCAGAGGGCAGAGCTATAATTCACCCCTCCACTTT.